This TCR beta chain is from a study of shared T cell receptors in the human thymus (dated by TCRdb to the early 2020s). Context from the whole study: The study examined how self-reactive, shared T-cell receptor alpha chains are generated in the human thymus.

Trimming costs V 2 bases and J 4 bases, and their ends lie 9 bases apart. The CDR3 contains 13 residues, cysteine and phenylalanine counted. CDR3 DNA only is kept here, 39 bases in frame from base 1. The germline V gene gives CDR1 as MNHEY and CDR2 as SVGAGI. Details on this clone: Its antigen remains undetermined. Per-nucleotide qualities are absent, and no much larger clonotype sits a single base away.

The library was made by the immunoSEQ multiplex PCR assay. Drawn from immuneACCESS, this table holds only the in-frame rearrangements with V and J called that TCRdb kept. Clones are partly lost; checked studies trace under half to an unresolved V gene and leave the rest unexplained. The sample table contains some 660,000 clones; only one count was recorded for around 87% of them. The top ten clonotypes cover under 0.01% of the sample. This sample was also put to use in a study of human thymus T cells. That second report states: Immunologically healthy infants undergoing open corrective cardiac surgery for congenital heart defects in Finland were used as donors. The thymus tissue came from surgical resects taken out during corrective cardiac surgery. V and J gene segment usage appeared biased in both thymic and peripheral blood repertoires. Highly overlapping thymic TCR repertoires among unrelated individuals were reported in the related research. The study described the TCR alpha and beta repertoires in about eight infant thymus samples and a few matching peripheral blood samples. Donor ages ranged from about 7 to 250 days, and the cohort comprised 5 to 7 male and a couple of female infants. Thymocytes were mechanically released from the tissue and were stored as pellets of 10-30 million cells at -70 degrees C. A QIAsymphony instrument was used to extract genomic DNA from frozen cell pellets. Using the immunoSEQ multiplex PCR assay, the TCRB and TCRAD loci were amplified from a standardized quantity of quality-controlled genomic DNA. The amplicons covered the V(D)J region and were long enough to include the CDR3 and to identify the V and J genes. The amplicons were sequenced on an Illumina platform via the commercial immunoSEQ service. Corrections for primer bias and sequencing errors followed previously described methods, while TCRAD and TCRB definitions were based on the IMGT database. immunoSEQ Analyzer 3.0 and VDJTools were used for repertoire analysis, which covered basic statistics, V/J segment usage, diversity estimates, rarefaction and pairwise overlap. Chao1, ChaoE, Efron-Thisted, Shannon and inverse Simpson indices were used to estimate diversity, which was also estimated on datasets down-sampled to the smallest sample. Repertoire overlap was assessed by strict matching of CDR3 nucleotide sequence, V gene and J gene, and clustering was done by Jaccard-based multidimensional scaling. On average, roughly 810,000 unique TCRB clonotypes were obtained from thymus samples, compared with 75,000 to 90,000 from blood samples.

The sequence came from a boy under two years old with a congenital heart defect. Donor details come from another sample of the same person, matched by shared clones. The receptor chain draws on TRBV6-5 and TRBJ2-7; the D gene is perhaps TRBD1, from 6 matching bases. The specimen was thymocytes. The CDR3 sequence is CASSYAQGYEQYF. The sequenced DNA is TGTGCCAGCAGTTACGCACAGGGTTACGAGCAGTACTTC.